The 30 T cell receptor beta chains in this list originate from one sample, sequenced in a study of T cell responses to AZD1222 COVID-19 vaccine. Only in-frame clones appear in the TCRdb table, and some are missing; sequencing was by immunoSEQ multiplex PCR. The data hold 95,000 to 150,000 clones, with 87% observed a single time. The material sequenced was peripheral blood, taken on day 0 of AZD1222 vaccination. The source of these receptors is an adult in good health.

The chain combines TRBV5-6 with TRBJ2-7; TRBD1 agrees at 9 bases. The CDR3 extends over 15 amino acids. Trimming took 3 bases from V and 0 from J; bases not matched to a gene: 4. In germline, CDR1 is SGHDT, CDR2 YYEEEE. CDR3 amino acids: CASSWRGQGSYEQYF. DNA for the CDR3: TGTGCCAGCAGCTGGAGGGGACAGGGCTCCTACGAGCAGTACTTC. Variable domain in full (rest from reference TRBV5-6 and TRBJ2-7): DAGVTQSPTHLIKTRGQQVTLRCSPKSGHDTVSWYQQALGQGPQFIFQYYEEEERQRGNFPDRFSGHQFPNYSSELNVNALLLGDSALYLCASSWRGQGSYEQYFGPGTRLTVT.

The chain carries TRBV3-1 (or the pseudogene TRBV3-2) and TRBJ1-5, with 7 bases fitting TRBD1. V shed 3 bases, J shed 4 bases, and the junction held 3 bases outside the gene matches. Germline V gene lookup returns CDR1 LGHDT and CDR2 YNNKEL (reference sequence). The CDR3 sequence is 14 residues long. This CDR3 is CASSHRDRNQPQHF. CDR3 coding DNA: TGTGCCAGCAGCCACCGGGACAGAAATCAGCCCCAGCATTTT.

The chain's CDR3 is CASSFGLAGGRGEQYF. For the CDR3, the DNA is TGTGCCAGCAGTTTTGGACTAGCGGGAGGACGGGGCGAGCAGTACTTC. The chain carries TRBV28 and TRBJ2-7; 14 nucleotides match TRBD2. Germline V gene sequence: CDR1 MDHEN, CDR2 SYDVKM. Germline trimming cut 3 bases from V and 6 bases from J; bases unmatched to any gene: 7. The CDR3 length is 16 residues.

CDR3 DNA sequence: TGTGCCAGCAGAAGACAGCCCGATTGGGCTTTCTTT. This sequence encodes CASRRQPDWAFF. This chain uses TRBV11-3 with TRBJ1-1; D possibly corresponds to TRBD1 (5 bases). The germline V gene has CDR1 SGHNT and CDR2 YENEEA. The CDR3 consists of 12 residues. The ends were cut back, 6 bases at V and 11 bases at J, with 16 bases in the middle.

The chain recombines TRBV18 with TRBJ1-2, with a tentative D call TRBD1 (5 bases). CDR3 length: 14 residues. The ends were cut back, 6 bases at V and 4 bases at J, with 15 bases in the middle. CDR1 and CDR2 from the germline V gene are KGHSH and LQKENI. CDR3 sequence reads: CASSKDGASYGYTF. Here the CDR3 DNA reads TGTGCCAGCTCTAAGGACGGGGCCTCCTATGGCTACACCTTC.

J is TRBJ2-1 and V is TRBV6-2 or TRBV6-3; D is perhaps TRBD2 (6 bases). The CDR3 is made up of 13 amino acids. Germline CDR1 MNHEY, CDR2 SVGEGT. Trimming removed 2 bases from V and 9 bases from J, with 11 bases in between. CDR3 sequence: CASSYGREREQFF. As DNA, the CDR3 is TGTGCCAGCAGTTACGGTCGGGAGCGTGAGCAGTTCTTC.

This clone was seen a single time. This chain uses TRBV6-1 with TRBJ2-5, with D maybe TRBD2 (5 bases). Per germline, CDR1 MNHNS and CDR2 SASEGT. This CDR3 has 13 residues. V was shortened by 1 base and J by 6 bases, with 9 bases between the two germline ends. CDR3 DNA: TGTGCCAGCAGTGAAGGACCGGGGAAGACCCAGTACTTC. Its protein product is CASSEGPGKTQYF.

The CDR3 region is CASSLRQEQYF. The DNA of the CDR3 is TGTGCCAGCAGCTTGAGGCAAGAGCAGTACTTC. The chain joins TRBV5-6 to TRBJ2-7, with unresolved D. Trimming stripped 1 base from V and 7 bases from J, with 6 bases between. The germline V gene encodes CDR1 SGHDT and CDR2 YYEEEE. This CDR3 has 11 residues.

The CDR3 reads CASGGGLEGTQYF. CDR3 DNA sequence: TGCGCCAGCGGGGGGGGACTAGAGGGGACCCAGTACTTC. The rearrangement uses TRBV10-2 and TRBJ2-5; 8 bases are a match to TRBD2. The CDR3 spans 13 residues. Germline-derived CDR1 and CDR2 are WSHSY and SAAADI. The trim removed 8 bases at V and 7 bases at J, leaving 9 bases unmatched.

This clone was seen only a few times. The chain uses TRBV7-2 and TRBJ2-7; D not certain. The CDR3 runs to 15 residues. Germline CDR1 and CDR2: SGHTA and FQGNSA. V was clipped by 5 bases and J by 1 base, with 15 bases between them. CDR3 bases: TGTGCCAGCAGCCCGCTGCTTGGGGTATCCTACGAGCAGTACTTC. Translation gives CASSPLLGVSYEQYF. The full variable domain, rest sourced from reference TRBV7-2 and TRBJ2-7, is GAGVSQSPSNKVTEKGKDVELRCDPISGHTALYWYRQSLGQGLEFLIYFQGNSAPDKSGLPSDRFSAERTGGSVSTLTIQRTQQEDSAVYLCASSPLLGVSYEQYFGPGTRLTVT.

The chain is built from TRBV19 and TRBJ2-2; tentatively, D is TRBD1 (6 bases). V lost 1 base to trimming and J lost 6 bases, with 6 bases between them. The CDR3 has 13 residues. In germline, CDR1 is LNHDA, CDR2 SQIVND (reference sequence). CDR3 nucleotide sequence: TGTGCCAGTAGTATAGCAGGGGCCGGGGAGCTGTTTTTT. Translation: CASSIAGAGELFF. Supplemented by reference TRBV19 and TRBJ2-2, the full variable domain reads DGGITQSPKYLFRKEGQNVTLSCEQNLNHDAMYWYRQDPGQGLRLIYYSQIVNDFQKGDIAEGYSVSREKKESFPLTVTSAQKNPTAFYLCASSIAGAGELFFGEGSRLTVL.

The V call is TRBV28, the J call TRBJ1-3; the match to TRBD1 covers 8 bases. The germline V gene encodes CDR1 MDHEN and CDR2 SYDVKM. This CDR3 has 15 residues. V shed 3 bases and J 1 base; nucleotides not matched to a gene: 2. The chain's CDR3 is CASSFTGGSGNTIYF. In DNA form, the CDR3 reads TGTGCCAGCAGTTTCACAGGGGGATCTGGAAACACCATATATTTT.

This clone was picked up one time. V usage is TRBV5-6 and J usage is TRBJ2-3, with D possibly TRBD1 on 6 matching bases. The CDR3 sequence is 16 residues long. Germline V gene lookup returns CDR1 SGHDT and CDR2 YYEEEE. V lost 3 bases and J lost 1, with 15 bases in between. The CDR3 DNA is TGTGCCAGCAGCTGGGGGCCCCTAAGAGGCACAGATACGCAGTATTTT. Amino acids: CASSWGPLRGTDTQYF. Together with reference TRBV5-6 and TRBJ2-3, the CDR3 gives the full variable domain: DAGVTQSPTHLIKTRGQQVTLRCSPKSGHDTVSWYQQALGQGPQFIFQYYEEEERQRGNFPDRFSGHQFPNYSSELNVNALLLGDSALYLCASSWGPLRGTDTQYFGPGTRLTVL.

The chain carries TRBV6-2 or TRBV6-3 and TRBJ1-5; D is uncertain. V was cut by 2 bases and J by 2 bases, with 19 bases left in between. The CDR3 contains 18 residues. Germline loops: CDR1 MNHEY, CDR2 SVGEGT. The CDR3 DNA follows: TGTGCCAGCAGTTACACCTCTCTTCGGGCAGTGGGCAATCAGCCCCAGCATTTT. This sequence encodes CASSYTSLRAVGNQPQHF.

The chain combines TRBV10-3 with TRBJ1-2; D might be TRBD1 (5 bases). This CDR3 is built from 14 residues. The V end lost 0 bases, the J end lost 6 bases, and 11 bases lay between the germline ends. Germline V gives CDR1 ENHRY, CDR2 SYGVKD. CDR3 DNA sequence: TGTGCCATCAGTGAGTCGCCCGGGACGGATGGCTACACCTTC. Translating it yields CAISESPGTDGYTF.

The chain recombines TRBV3-1 (or the pseudogene TRBV3-2) with TRBJ2-1, with D hard to call. The CDR3 length is 12 residues. Trimming removed 4 bases at V and 5 bases at J, with 6 bases between. Per germline, CDR1 LGHDT and CDR2 YNNKEL (reference sequence). In DNA form, the CDR3 reads TGTGCCAGCAGCCTCGTAGACAATGAGCAGTTCTTC. Amino acid sequence: CASSLVDNEQFF.

The count of this clone is one. The V and J genes are TRBV5-4 and TRBJ2-7; the D gene is possibly TRBD1 (5 bases). The CDR3 loop spans 14 amino acids. Germline CDR1 reads SGHNT; CDR2 reads YYREEE (reference sequence). V shed 4 bases and J shed 0 bases, with 11 bases lying between them. For the CDR3, the DNA is TGTGCCAGCAGCCCTCCGACAGACTCCTACGAGCAGTACTTC. Its translation: CASSPPTDSYEQYF.

This chain uses TRBV4-2 with TRBJ2-2, with D perhaps matching TRBD2 (6 bases). The V end was cut by 4 bases, the J end by 6 bases, with 15 bases between. The CDR3 is 15 residues long. Germline V CDR1 and CDR2: LGHNA, YNFKEQ. CDR3 sequence (DNA): TGTGCCAGCAGCCCGGGACTGGATGGCGCCGGGGAGCTGTTTTTT. Its protein product is CASSPGLDGAGELFF.

The rearrangement links TRBV11-2 to TRBJ2-3; TRBD2 agrees at 11 bases. The germline V gene encodes CDR1 SGHAT and CDR2 FQNNGV. The trim removed 6 bases at V and 7 bases at J, leaving 9 bases unmatched. The CDR3 spans 15 residues. CDR3 nucleotides: TGTGCCAGCAGGATTAGCGGGAGGGCCTTATATACGCAGTATTTT. This encodes CASRISGRALYTQYF.

The chain uses TRBV6-5 and TRBJ1-1; D is possibly TRBD1 (6 bases). The CDR3 sequence is 12 residues long. Germline assignment: CDR1 MNHEY and CDR2 SVGAGI. V shed 11 bases and J shed 7 bases, with 17 bases lying between them. CDR3 sequence reads: CAHLGQNFEAFF. In DNA form, the CDR3 reads TGTGCCCACTTAGGACAGAACTTTGAAGCTTTCTTT.

The gene calls are TRBV5-5 and TRBJ2-5; 9 bases are a match to TRBD2. The trim removed 4 bases at V and 5 bases at J, leaving 12 bases unmatched. The germline gives CDR1 SGHKS, CDR2 YYEKEE (reference sequence). The CDR3 is 16 residues long. The CDR3 coding sequence is TGTGCCAGCAGCACCGGGACTAGCCCAGTCTCGGAGACCCAGTACTTC. It is translated as CASSTGTSPVSETQYF.

This chain links TRBV7-3 with TRBJ1-1; weak D call: TRBD1 (6 bases). From germline, CDR1 is SGHTA and CDR2 FQGTGA. The CDR3 has 13 residues. The germline V and J ends were trimmed by 3 bases and 1 base, with 6 bases remaining between them. As DNA, the CDR3 is TGTGCCAGCAGCTTGGACAGGAACACTGAAGCTTTCTTT. Its protein is CASSLDRNTEAFF.

The chain recombines TRBV4-1 with TRBJ2-7, with 8 bases identical to TRBD2. Per germline, CDR1 MGHRA and CDR2 YSYEKL. The CDR3 loop spans 18 amino acids. With 4 bases clipped from V and 4 bases from J, the junction kept 18 bases outside the gene matches. The CDR3 DNA reads TGCGCCAGCAGCCCATTAAAGGCGATGGCGGGAGGTAGGTACGAGCAGTACTTC. Protein: CASSPLKAMAGGRYEQYF.

The chain links TRBV11-2 to TRBJ1-4, with 9 bases lining up with TRBD1. Germline CDR1 and CDR2: SGHAT and FQNNGV. This CDR3 spans 16 amino acids. Trimming removed 6 bases from V and 3 bases from J; junction bases left unmatched: 8. The CDR3 sequence: CASRRNNRGPNEKLFF. The CDR3 region has the DNA TGTGCCAGCAGACGAAACAACAGGGGGCCTAATGAAAAACTGTTTTTT.

The chain joins TRBV2 to TRBJ1-5; D perhaps matches TRBD1 (6 bases). The CDR3 loop spans 13 amino acids. Germline CDR1 and CDR2: SNHLY and FYNNEI. V lost 10 bases, J lost 2 bases, and 12 bases lay in between. CDR3: CAIRKGGNQPQHF. CDR3 in DNA: TGTGCCATAAGAAAGGGGGGCAATCAGCCCCAGCATTTT.

The CDR3 sequence: CASSGGGLAGETQYF. The CDR3 nucleotides are TGTGCCAGCAGTGGCGGGGGACTAGCGGGAGAGACCCAGTACTTC. The chain links TRBV28 to TRBJ2-5; 12 bases align to TRBD2. CDR1 and CDR2 from the germline V gene are MDHEN and SYDVKM. This CDR3 is 15 amino acids long. After removal of 5 bases from V and 4 bases from J, the junction contained 5 bases not matched to a gene. Drawing the rest from reference TRBV28 and TRBJ2-5, the complete variable domain is DVKVTQSSRYLVKRTGEKVFLECVQDMDHENMFWYRQDPGLGLRLIYFSYDVKMKEKGDIPEGYSVSREKKERFSLILESASTNQTSMYLCASSGGGLAGETQYFGPGTRLLVL.

The chain uses TRBV11-2 and TRBJ2-2; no definite D call. V lost 7 bases to trimming and J lost 0 bases, with 9 bases between them. Germline CDR1 and CDR2: SGHAT and FQNNGV. The CDR3 covers 14 residues. CDR3: CASTRASNTGELFF. The CDR3 region has the DNA TGTGCCAGCACTCGGGCCTCGAACACCGGGGAGCTGTTTTTT. Drawing the rest from reference TRBV11-2 and TRBJ2-2, the complete variable domain is EAGVAQSPRYKIIEKRQSVAFWCNPISGHATLYWYQQILGQGPKLLIQFQNNGVVDDSQLPKDRFSAERLKGVDSTLKIQPAKLEDSAVYLCASTRASNTGELFFGEGSRLTVL.

This chain connects TRBV29-1 to TRBJ2-2; no reliable D call. From germline, CDR1 is SQVTM and CDR2 ANQGSEA. The V end was cut by 0 bases, the J end by 1 base, with 3 bases between. This CDR3 contains 13 residues. As DNA, the CDR3 is TGCAGCGTTGAAGAGGGGAACACCGGGGAGCTGTTTTTT. Protein: CSVEEGNTGELFF.

V is TRBV7-2 and J is TRBJ2-1; D unclear. In germline, CDR1 is SGHTA, CDR2 FQGNSA. With 3 bases removed from V and 3 bases from J, the gap between germline ends came to 9 bases. This CDR3 comprises 14 residues. In DNA form, the CDR3 reads TGTGCCAGCAGCTTCGGGTCCGACTACAATGAGCAGTTCTTC. Protein sequence: CASSFGSDYNEQFF.

CDR3 sequence reads: CASSGLFPRNEQFF. CDR3 nucleotide sequence: TGTGCCAGCAGTGGACTATTCCCCAGAAATGAGCAGTTCTTC. The genes are TRBV28 and TRBJ2-1, with D perhaps matching TRBD2 (6 bases). This CDR3 has 14 residues. Germline lookup yields CDR1 MDHEN and CDR2 SYDVKM. The ends were cut back, 5 bases at V and 7 bases at J, with 15 bases in the middle.